This TCR beta chain originates from a study of Tregs in tolerant kidney transplant recipients (dated by TCRdb to the late 2010s). Context from the whole study: Before combined kidney and bone marrow transplantation, this study identified donor-specific regulatory T cells using TCRbeta sequencing and then followed those same cells after transplant. TCRbeta repertoire sequencing was used in 3 healthy controls to compare several ways of expanding Tregs specific for an allogeneic donor.

For TCRbeta CDR3 sequencing, genomic DNA from the sorted cells was extracted using the QIAGEN DNeasy Blood and Tissue Kit. High-throughput TCRbeta CDR3 sequencing, which included PCR amplification with bias correction and internal controls, was done commercially through immunoSEQ. The original pipeline was this. A unique productive TCRbeta sequence was defined by the CDR3 nucleotide sequence when primers matched, and otherwise by the CDR3 amino acid sequence together with the Vbeta and Jbeta genes. To correct for sorting error, sequences found in more than one sorted population at a frequency ratio of 2:1 or less were discarded, and the remaining shared sequences were assigned to the population with the higher frequency. Donor-reactive sequences were defined as at least 5-fold expanded in CFSE-low cells versus unstimulated cells, with frequency of at least 0.01% in CFSE-low cells. Repertoire divergence was quantified by Jensen-Shannon divergence using the top 100 TCRbeta sequences ranked by frequency. When a sample had multiple sequencing runs, each run was corrected for sorting error separately and the runs were then pooled. Drawn from immuneACCESS, this table holds only the in-frame rearrangements with V and J called that TCRdb kept. Clones are partly lost; checked studies trace under half to an unresolved V gene and leave the rest unexplained. The DNA was the basis for D and trimming; V, J and clone size are from that table. The sample data list around 50,000 clones, and around 83% of these were observed just once. The ten most abundant clones make up 4% to 6.5% of the sample.

The germline V gene yields MGHDK for CDR1 and SYGVNS for CDR2. The CDR3 runs 17 residues from the cysteine to the phenylalanine. Only the CDR3 DNA stays, 51 bases, in frame from base 1. At the junction V is shortened by 4 bases and J by 7 bases; bases outside the gene matches: 14. Notes on this clone: It has no known antigen specificity. The sample holds no much larger clone one base away, and base qualities are not on file.

General findings and caveats noted by the study authors: Because only a small number of patients were included, the study had limitations, and the results will need to be validated in larger populations as well as under other immunosuppression protocols. The most biologically relevant and donor-specific TCRbeta repertoire appeared to be identified by expanding Tregs with activated donor B cells. Biological reproducibility was not directly addressed, though technical replication error appeared minimal.

Unstimulated Tregs (CD4+CD25+CD127-), CD4+ non-Tregs (CD4+CD25-), CD4 and CD8 cells were FACS-sorted from thawed PBMCs. Healthy control blood was obtained either as purchased buffy coats or from healthy volunteers. Healthy control blood was processed by Ficoll density gradient to PBMCs and cryopreserved; patient PBMCs were collected before and after transplant. The sequenced sample was CD4+ T cells from blood. The chain employs TRBV25-1 and TRBJ2-2, with TRBD1 matching 8 junction bases. This TCR was recovered from a human donor in good health. The sequenced DNA is TGTGCCAGCAGTGGTGAGGGTTGGGGGACAGGATACGGGGAGCTGTTTTTT. Its protein reads: CASSGEGWGTGYGELFF.